This T cell receptor (beta chain) was obtained from a study of regulatory T cells in long-lasting Graves disease. Notes on this clonotype: The target antigen is unknown.

The ends lost 4 bases at V and 5 bases at J; junction bases unmatched: 5. The CDR3 sequence is 14 residues long. Germline V gives CDR1 SNHLY, CDR2 FYNNEI. Whole-study results and caveats: Favoring TRBV28, TRBJ1-2 and TRBJ2-5 was a feature seen in persistent disease.

Building the TCR beta libraries relied on iRepertoire HTBI primers, and CDR3 regions underwent Arm-PCR. MiXCR, applied by TCRdb to the multiplex PCR reads, yields one record per CDR3 protein. The sample yields a few hundred thousand distinct CDR3 sequences, roughly 25% seen once. Described time point: persistent/refractory GD, antithyroid drugs over 5 years with positive TRAb. Making the TCR library involved RNA that had been extracted from PBMCs. This specimen consisted of peripheral blood mononuclear cells (PBMCs), obtained when the disease was refractory, from a patient treated with antithyroid drugs. The J gene is TRBJ2-7, the V gene TRBV2; TRBD2 aligns across 10 bases. The sequence derives from a woman between 40 and 50 years old with Graves disease. CDR3 sequence: CASSAPSGSHEQYF. The CDR3 DNA follows: TGTGCCAGCAGTGCTCCTAGCGGGAGCCACGAGCAGTACTTC.